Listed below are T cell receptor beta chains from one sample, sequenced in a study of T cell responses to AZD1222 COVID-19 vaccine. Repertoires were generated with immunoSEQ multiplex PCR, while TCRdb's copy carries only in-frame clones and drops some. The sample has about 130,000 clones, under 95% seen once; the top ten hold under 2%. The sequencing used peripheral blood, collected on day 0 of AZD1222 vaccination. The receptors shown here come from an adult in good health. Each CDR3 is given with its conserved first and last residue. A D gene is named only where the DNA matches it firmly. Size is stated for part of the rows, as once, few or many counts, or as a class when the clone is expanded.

TGTGCCATCAGTGGGCCGGGACAGGGGTTTGAAGCTTTCTTT,CAISGPGQGFEAFF,TRBJ1-1,-,TRBD1,TRBV10-3
TGTGCCAGCAGCTCAAAAAACTCCGAAAACATTCAGTACTTC,CASSSKNSENIQYF,TRBJ2-4,-,-,TRBV5-4
TGTGCCAGCTCACGCGAACGGGGTCGGGGGGGATCGTACTACAATGAGCAGTTCTTC,CASSRERGRGGSYYNEQFF,TRBJ2-1,once,TRBD2,TRBV18
TGTGCCAGCAGTTACCAGTACCCTAATCAGCCCCAGCATTTT,CASSYQYPNQPQHF,TRBJ1-5,-,-,TRBV6-5
TGCGCCAGCAAGGGCTCCCGGGAATCCTACGAGCAGTACTTC,CASKGSRESYEQYF,TRBJ2-7,-,-,TRBV4-1
TGTGCCAGCATCGGGGGGGCATACAATGAGCAGTTCTTC,CASIGGAYNEQFF,TRBJ2-1,-,TRBD2,TRBV12-3/TRBV12-4
TGTGCCAGTAGTAATAGTGGGGGAAAAAATGAGCAGTTCTTC,CASSNSGGKNEQFF,TRBJ2-1,-,-,TRBV19
TGTGCCAGTCCCCGGGACAGGGTAATAGGAGAGACCCAGTACTTC,CASPRDRVIGETQYF,TRBJ2-5,-,TRBD1,TRBV2
TGTGCCAGCAGCCCCCGTCTACAGGCTAATGAAAAACTGTTTTTT,CASSPRLQANEKLFF,TRBJ1-4,-,-,TRBV9
TGTGCCATCAGTGGGACAGCCTTTAGCAATCAGCCCCAGCATTTT,CAISGTAFSNQPQHF,TRBJ1-5,-,-,TRBV10-3
TGTGCCAGCAGATCTCAACAGGGGCTATCCTATGGCTACACCTTC,CASRSQQGLSYGYTF,TRBJ1-2,-,TRBD1,TRBV28
TGCGCCAGCAGCCATCCAGGAATGAACACTGAAGCTTTCTTT,CASSHPGMNTEAFF,TRBJ1-1,-,-,TRBV4-1
TGCGCCAGCAGCTCTTTCCTGACTAGCGGGGGCCAAGAGACCCAGTACTTC,CASSSFLTSGGQETQYF,TRBJ2-5,-,TRBD2,TRBV5-1
TGTGCCAGCAGCCCCGACAGGGGTTCTTCCTACGAGCAGTACTTC,CASSPDRGSSYEQYF,TRBJ2-7,once,TRBD1,TRBV5-4
TGTGCCAGCAGCCGGGCCGAGAGTGGCTACACCTTC,CASSRAESGYTF,TRBJ1-2,-,-,TRBV3-1/TRBV3-2
TGCGCCAGCAGCCCGGACAGGGTTGAAGATAACTATGGCTACACCTTC,CASSPDRVEDNYGYTF,TRBJ1-2,-,TRBD1,TRBV5-1
TGTGCCAGCAGTTCCCCACAGAGAACTAATGAAAAACTGTTTTTT,CASSSPQRTNEKLFF,TRBJ1-4,-,-,TRBV6-2/TRBV6-3
TGTGCCAGCAGCGCCCGGGGCGGGGCCTACAATGAGCAGTTCTTC,CASSARGGAYNEQFF,TRBJ2-1,-,-,TRBV9
TGTGCCAGCAGCTCCCAGGCGCGGGATAATTCACCCCTCCACTTT,CASSSQARDNSPLHF,TRBJ1-6,once,-,TRBV12-1
TGTGCTAGTGGGTCGACAGGGAGCTCCTATAATTCACCCCTCCACTTT,CASGSTGSSYNSPLHF,TRBJ1-6,-,TRBD1,TRBV12-5
TGTGCCACCAGCCGAGAGAGGTTGAACACTGAAGCTTTCTTT,CATSRERLNTEAFF,TRBJ1-1,-,-,TRBV15
TGCGCCAGCAGCTTCGGAGACGGTGGCGGCATTCAGTACTTC,CASSFGDGGGIQYF,TRBJ2-4,-,-,TRBV5-1
TGTGTCAGAAGCTTAAAGACGGGGTTCGGCTCACCCCTCCACTTT,CVRSLKTGFGSPLHF,TRBJ1-6,-,-,TRBV7-5
TGCGCCAGCTGCCCTCCCGCCGGCTATGGCTACACCTTC,CASCPPAGYGYTF,TRBJ1-2,-,-,TRBV5-1